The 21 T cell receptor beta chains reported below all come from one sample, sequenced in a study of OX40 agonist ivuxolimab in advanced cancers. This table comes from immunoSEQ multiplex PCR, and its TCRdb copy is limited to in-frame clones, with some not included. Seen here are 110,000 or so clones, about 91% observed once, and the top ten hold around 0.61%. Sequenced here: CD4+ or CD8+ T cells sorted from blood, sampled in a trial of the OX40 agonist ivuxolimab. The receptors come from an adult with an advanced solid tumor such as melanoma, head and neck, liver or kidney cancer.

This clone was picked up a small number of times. The CDR3 bases are TGTGCCTGGAGTGTACCAGATCAGCCCCAGCATTTT. Translation gives CAWSVPDQPQHF. This sequence joins TRBV30 and TRBJ1-5, with unresolved D. V was pared by 0 bases and J by 5 bases, with 5 bases between. The CDR3 contains 12 residues. CDR1 GTSNPN and CDR2 SVGIG come from the germline V gene (reference sequence).

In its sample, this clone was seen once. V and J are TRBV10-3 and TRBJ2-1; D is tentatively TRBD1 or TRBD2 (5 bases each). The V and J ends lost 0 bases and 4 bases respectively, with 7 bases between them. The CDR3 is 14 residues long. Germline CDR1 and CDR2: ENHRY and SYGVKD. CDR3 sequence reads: CAISESGTYNEQFF. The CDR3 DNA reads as TGTGCCATCAGTGAGTCTGGGACGTACAATGAGCAGTTCTTC.

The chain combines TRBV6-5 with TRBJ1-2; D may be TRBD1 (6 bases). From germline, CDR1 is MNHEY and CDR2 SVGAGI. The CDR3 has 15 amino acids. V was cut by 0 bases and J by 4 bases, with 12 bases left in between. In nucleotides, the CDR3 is TGTGCCAGCAGTTACTCGGACAGACCTACCTATGGCTACACCTTC. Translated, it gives CASSYSDRPTYGYTF.

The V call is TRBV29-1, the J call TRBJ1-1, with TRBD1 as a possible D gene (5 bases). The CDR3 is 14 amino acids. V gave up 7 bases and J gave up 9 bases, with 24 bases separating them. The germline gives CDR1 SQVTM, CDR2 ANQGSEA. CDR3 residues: CSAFFRDRVEKAFF. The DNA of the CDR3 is TGCAGCGCATTTTTCCGGGACCGGGTCGAAAAAGCTTTCTTT. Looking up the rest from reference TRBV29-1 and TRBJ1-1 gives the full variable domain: SAVISQKPSRDICQRGTSLTIQCQVDSQVTMMFWYRQQPGQSLTLIATANQGSEATYESGFVIDKFPISRPNLTFSTLTVSNMSPEDSSIYLCSAFFRDRVEKAFFGQGTRLTVV.

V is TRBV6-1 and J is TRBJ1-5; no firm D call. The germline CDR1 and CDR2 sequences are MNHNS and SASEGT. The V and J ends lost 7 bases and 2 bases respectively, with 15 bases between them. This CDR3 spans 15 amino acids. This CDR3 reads CASTLAPVGNQPQHF. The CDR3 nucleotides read TGTGCCAGCACCCTAGCGCCGGTAGGCAATCAGCCCCAGCATTTT.

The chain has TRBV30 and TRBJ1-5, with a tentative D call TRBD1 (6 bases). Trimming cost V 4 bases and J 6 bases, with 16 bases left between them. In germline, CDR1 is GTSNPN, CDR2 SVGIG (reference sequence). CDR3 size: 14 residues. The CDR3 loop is CAWTPDSRRQPQHF. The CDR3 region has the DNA TGTGCCTGGACCCCGGACAGCAGGCGTCAGCCCCAGCATTTT.

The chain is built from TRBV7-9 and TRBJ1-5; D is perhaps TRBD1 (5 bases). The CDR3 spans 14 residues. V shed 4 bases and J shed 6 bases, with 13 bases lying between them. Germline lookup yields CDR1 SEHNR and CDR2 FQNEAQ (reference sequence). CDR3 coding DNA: TGTGCCAGCAGCTGGGGGTCTGGTGCTCAGCCCCAGCATTTT. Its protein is CASSWGSGAQPQHF.

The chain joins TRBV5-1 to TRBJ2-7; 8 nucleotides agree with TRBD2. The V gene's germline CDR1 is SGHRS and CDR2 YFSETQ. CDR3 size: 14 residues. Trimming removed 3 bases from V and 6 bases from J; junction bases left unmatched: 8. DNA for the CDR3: TGCGCCAGCAGCTCTGAAGCGGGAGACTCCGAGCAGTACTTC. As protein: CASSSEAGDSEQYF.

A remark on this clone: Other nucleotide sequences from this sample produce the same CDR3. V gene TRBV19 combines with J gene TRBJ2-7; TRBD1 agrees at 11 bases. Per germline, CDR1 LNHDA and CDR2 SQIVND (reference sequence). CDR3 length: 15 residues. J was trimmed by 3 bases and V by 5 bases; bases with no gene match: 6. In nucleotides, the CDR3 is TGTGCCAGTAGTGCGCGGACAGGGGGCGGCTACGAGCAGTACTTC. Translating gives CASSARTGGGYEQYF.

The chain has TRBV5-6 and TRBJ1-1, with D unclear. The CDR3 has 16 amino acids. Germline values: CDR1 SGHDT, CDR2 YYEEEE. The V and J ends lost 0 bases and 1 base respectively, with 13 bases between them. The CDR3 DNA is TGTGCCAGCAGCTTGGACCCGAGTTGGGAGAACACTGAAGCTTTCTTT. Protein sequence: CASSLDPSWENTEAFF.

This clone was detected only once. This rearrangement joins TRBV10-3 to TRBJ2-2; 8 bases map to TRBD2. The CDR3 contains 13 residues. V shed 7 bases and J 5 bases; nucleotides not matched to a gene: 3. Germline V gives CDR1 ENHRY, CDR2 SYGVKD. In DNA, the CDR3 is TGTGCCATCACTAAGCGGGAGACCGGGGAGCTGTTTTTT. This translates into CAITKRETGELFF.

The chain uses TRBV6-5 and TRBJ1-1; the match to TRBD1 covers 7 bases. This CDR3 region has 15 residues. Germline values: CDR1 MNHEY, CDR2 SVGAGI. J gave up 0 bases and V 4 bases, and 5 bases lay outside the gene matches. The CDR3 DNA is TGTGCCAGCAGTTTGAGGGGGCCCCTGAACACTGAAGCTTTCTTT. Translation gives CASSLRGPLNTEAFF.

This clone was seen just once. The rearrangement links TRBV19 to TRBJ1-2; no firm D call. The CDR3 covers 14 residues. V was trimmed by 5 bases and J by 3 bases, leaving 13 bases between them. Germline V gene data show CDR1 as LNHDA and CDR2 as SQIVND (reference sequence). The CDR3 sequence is CASSPSQEDYGYTF. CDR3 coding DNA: TGTGCCAGTAGTCCTTCTCAGGAGGACTATGGCTACACCTTC.

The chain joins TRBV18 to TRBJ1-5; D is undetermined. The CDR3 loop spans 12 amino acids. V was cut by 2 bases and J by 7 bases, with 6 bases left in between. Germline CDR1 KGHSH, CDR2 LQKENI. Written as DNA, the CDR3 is TGTGCCAGCTCACCAGGGGAACAGCCCCAGCATTTT. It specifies CASSPGEQPQHF. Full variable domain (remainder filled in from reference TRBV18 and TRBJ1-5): NAGVMQNPRHLVRRRGQEARLRCSPMKGHSHVYWYRQLPEEGLKFMVYLQKENIIDESGMPKERFSAEFPKEGPSILRIQQVVRGDSAAYFCASSPGEQPQHFGDGTRLSIL.

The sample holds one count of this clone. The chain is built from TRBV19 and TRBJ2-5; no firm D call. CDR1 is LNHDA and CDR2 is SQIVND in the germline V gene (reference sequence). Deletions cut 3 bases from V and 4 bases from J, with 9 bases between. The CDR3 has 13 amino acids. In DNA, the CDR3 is TGTGCCAGTAGTATTGGCATCGGAGAGACCCAGTACTTC. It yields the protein CASSIGIGETQYF.

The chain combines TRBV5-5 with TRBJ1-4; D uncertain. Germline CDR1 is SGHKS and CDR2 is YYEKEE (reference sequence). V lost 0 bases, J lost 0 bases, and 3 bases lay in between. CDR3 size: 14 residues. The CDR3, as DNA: TGTGCCAGCAGCTTGGGTACAACTAATGAAAAACTGTTTTTT. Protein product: CASSLGTTNEKLFF.

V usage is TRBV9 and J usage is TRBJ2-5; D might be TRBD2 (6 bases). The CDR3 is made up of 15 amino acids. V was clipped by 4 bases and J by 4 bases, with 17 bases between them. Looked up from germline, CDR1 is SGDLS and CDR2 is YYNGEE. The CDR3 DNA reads TGTGCCAGCAGCACCCAGGGACTCCAGGGAGAGACCCAGTACTTC. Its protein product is CASSTQGLQGETQYF.

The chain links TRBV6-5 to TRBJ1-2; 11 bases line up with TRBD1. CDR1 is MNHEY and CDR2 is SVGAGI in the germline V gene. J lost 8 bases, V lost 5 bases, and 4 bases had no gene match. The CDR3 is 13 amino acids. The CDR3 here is CASSRTGGIGYTF. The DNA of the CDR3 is TGTGCCAGCAGTCGGACAGGGGGCATAGGCTACACCTTC.

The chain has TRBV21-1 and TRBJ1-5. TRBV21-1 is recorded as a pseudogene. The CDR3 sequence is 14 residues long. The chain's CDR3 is CASSKGGVPWPQHF. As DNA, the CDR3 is TGTGCCAGCAGCAAAGGTGGCGTTCCATGGCCCCAGCATTTT.

CDR3 loop: CASSFGPPRTDTQYF. CDR3 DNA sequence: TGTGCCAGCAGTTTTGGACCGCCTCGCACAGATACGCAGTATTTT. The V and J genes are TRBV6-6 and TRBJ2-3; no reliable D call. The CDR3 runs 15 residues. CDR1 and CDR2 (germline): MNHNY, SVGAGI (reference sequence). V dropped 4 bases and J dropped 1 base, with 12 bases sitting between them.

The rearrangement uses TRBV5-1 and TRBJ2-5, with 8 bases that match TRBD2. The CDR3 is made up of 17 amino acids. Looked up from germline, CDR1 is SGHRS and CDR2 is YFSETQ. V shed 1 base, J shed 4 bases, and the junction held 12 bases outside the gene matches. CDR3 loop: CASSLKGSGGPSETQYF. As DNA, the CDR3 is TGCGCCAGCAGCTTGAAAGGGTCGGGGGGGCCATCAGAGACCCAGTACTTC.